The subject of this entry is one T cell receptor beta chain. This sample is part of a study of blood T cell repertoires in COVID-19. Study background: Samples of COVID-19 (acute and convalescent) were obtained from the United States, Italy and Spain.

The length of the CDR3 is 13 residues. Germline values: CDR1 MNHEY, CDR2 SVGAGI. The J segment lost 6 bases and the V segment lost 2 bases, leaving 1 base of the junction unmatched. The authors' processing: Reference gene primer amplification gave nucleated cell count estimates. Some clones are missing from TCRdb's copy, which holds only in-frame ones; the method was immunoSEQ multiplex PCR. V and J calls and clone size follow that table, whereas D and trimming were derived from the DNA. The sample includes about 78,000 clones, about nine tenths of them seen just once. The rearrangement links TRBV6-5 to TRBJ1-2; 9 bases are shared with TRBD1. This TCR was sampled from a woman in her 50s in a cohort sampled during active COVID-19. Sequencing was carried out using peripheral blood. This chain's CDR3 is CASSYDRGDGYTF. Here the CDR3 DNA reads TGTGCCAGCAGTTACGACAGGGGGGATGGCTACACCTTC.